This T cell receptor beta chain originates from a study of CD8+ T cells in alopecia areata. Sequencing used cDNA as its template, made by extracting RNA and reverse transcribing it. Some clones are missing from TCRdb's copy, which holds only in-frame ones; the method was immunoSEQ multiplex PCR. Here the sample spans around 100,000 clones, about 71% being singletons. This CDR3 contains 20 residues. Trimming cost V 0 bases and J 1 base; bases outside gene matches: 15. CDR1 is SGHDN and CDR2 is FVKESK in the germline V gene. Regarding treatment: oral pan-JAK inhibitor, 5-10 mg twice daily. Punch biopsies of lesional scalp, plus peripheral blood, were taken from alopecia areata patients.

The TCR was taken from a human donor with alopecia areata. The material sequenced was CD8+ T cells sorted from blood, taken at week 44, from a patient treated with tofacitinib. The chain links TRBV14 to TRBJ2-3, with 8 nucleotides matching TRBD2. CDR3: CASSQEITSGGPLRTDTQYF. CDR3 bases: TGTGCCAGCAGCCAAGAAATAACCAGCGGGGGACCTCTTCGCACAGATACGCAGTATTTT.